This T cell receptor (beta chain) stems from a study of response to subunit inactivated influenza vaccine (dated by TCRdb to between 2018 and 2020). Study-level background: Deep quantitative profiling of the T cell receptor repertoire was used in the study to follow responses to a trivalent subunit inactivated influenza vaccine.

Overall study outcomes, separate from this receptor: It was suggested by the authors that each seasonal influenza vaccination may recruit only a limited number of new T cells.

Libraries were constructed by RT-PCR. Reads for this sample came from an Illumina HiSeq 2500. The public reads were reanalyzed by TCRdb: fastp trimming at Q25, MiXCR alignment, in-frame beta chains only. Rows with one shared CDR3 protein collapse into an entry with the most common genes and DNA. The sample table records almost 600,000 distinct CDR3 sequences; about 15% of these occur just once. Around 10% of the sample is held by the ten biggest clonotypes. With respect to this clonotype: Its antigen is not yet known. Per-base qualities were not stored, and no clone one base away is much larger.

CDR1 is given as LGHDT and CDR2 as YNNKEL, both from the germline V gene (reference sequence). There are 14 amino acids in the CDR3, from cysteine to phenylalanine inclusive. The only DNA kept is the CDR3, 42 bases in frame from the first base. Trimming takes 1 base off V and 11 bases off J; junction bases not matched to a gene: 9. The source of this sequence is a man in his fifties or sixties who received an inactivated influenza vaccine. Donor details come from another sample of the same person, matched by shared clones. The sample consisted of PBMCs from blood, taken 11 to 12 days after vaccination. The chain links TRBV3-1 with TRBJ1-1; 8 bases in the junction line up with TRBD1. Here the CDR3 is given as CASSQVGDRGQAFF. Read as DNA, the sequence is TGTGCCAGCAGCCAAGTAGGAGACAGGGGACAGGCTTTCTTT.